The 15 T cell receptor beta chains given below trace back to one sample, sequenced in a study of blood T cells in healthy people across ages. A J-beta primer mix and a sample-barcoded 5' primer were used in a second PCR of roughly 6 to 11 cycles. Using its own MiXCR run on the 5' RACE reads, TCRdb lists one record per CDR3 protein. This table has 1.5 million to 2 million distinct CDR3 sequences, about 28% appearing once. The sample was blood. These receptors were obtained from a woman younger than 45 in good health.

The chain uses TRBV10-1 and TRBJ1-1; D possibly corresponds to TRBD1 (6 bases). The CDR3 totals 16 residues. The V gene lost 0 bases and the J gene lost 3 bases, with 14 bases spanning the gap. CDR1 is WNHNN and CDR2 is SYGVQD in the germline V gene (reference sequence). CDR3 in DNA: TGCGCCAGCAGTGAGTCCAACTGGGCAGGGGACACTGAAGCTTTCTTT. As protein: CASSESNWAGDTEAFF.

This clonotype was detected a few times. This sequence joins TRBV11-2 and TRBJ1-4; 7 nucleotides align to TRBD1. There are 14 residues in the CDR3. The germline CDR1 and CDR2 sequences are SGHAT and FQNNGV. Trimming took 4 bases from V and 7 from J; bases not matched to a gene: 6. CDR3 sequence (DNA): TGTGCCAGCAGCTCACAGGGGATAGGTGAAAAACTGTTTTTT. It encodes CASSSQGIGEKLFF.

This clonotype was seen a handful of times. The V gene is TRBV3-1, the J gene TRBJ2-1; 9 nucleotides agree with TRBD2. J lost 3 bases, V lost 1 base, and 10 bases had no gene match. There are 18 residues in the CDR3. Germline-derived CDR1 and CDR2 are LGHDT and YNNKEL (reference sequence). CDR3 amino acids: CASSQAQSSGVSYNEQFF. CDR3 coding DNA: TGTGCCAGCAGCCAAGCCCAGTCTAGCGGGGTCAGCTACAATGAGCAGTTCTTC.

This clonotype was seen ten or more times. The chain is built from TRBV27 and TRBJ2-1; no reliable D call. The CDR3 extends over 16 amino acids. Between the trimmed V and J ends, which lost 4 bases and 0 bases, there was a span of 13 bases. Germline V gene sequence: CDR1 MNHEY, CDR2 SMNVEV (reference sequence). This chain's CDR3 is CASSSTDGISYNEQFF. CDR3 coding DNA: TGTGCCAGCAGTTCCACGGACGGTATCTCCTACAATGAGCAGTTCTTC.

This clonotype was picked up one time. The CDR3 region has the DNA TGCGCCAGCAGCTCCGAGAGTTTCTCGAACACTGAAGCTTTCTTT. This gives the protein CASSSESFSNTEAFF. The gene calls are TRBV5-1 and TRBJ1-1, with D hard to call. Germline loops: CDR1 SGHRS, CDR2 YFSETQ. The CDR3 loop spans 15 amino acids. With 3 bases removed from V and 1 base from J, the gap between germline ends came to 13 bases.

As concerns this clonotype: One end of the junction does not line up with germline, which may come from a read error. V usage is TRBV12-3 or TRBV12-4 and J usage is TRBJ2-1; the match to TRBD2 covers 13 bases. The CDR3 totals 17 residues. The chain's CDR3 is CAGSHSETSGGHNEQFF. CDR3 sequence (DNA): TGTGCCGGCAGTCATTCCGAGACTAGCGGGGGGCACAATGAGCAGTTCTTC.

The chain has TRBV20-1 and TRBJ2-3, with a possible D match to TRBD2 (6 bases). CDR1 is DFQATT and CDR2 is SNEGSKA in the germline V gene (reference sequence). V dropped 3 bases and J dropped 3 bases, with 16 bases sitting between them. The length of the CDR3 is 15 residues. The CDR3 region is CSASGGVEGTDTQYF. In DNA form, the CDR3 reads TGCAGTGCTAGTGGTGGAGTGGAGGGGACAGATACGCAGTATTTT.

This clonotype appeared once. The rearrangement joins TRBV20-1 to TRBJ2-1; 8 positions match TRBD1. The CDR3 is made up of 12 amino acids. The germline CDR1 and CDR2 sequences are DFQATT and SNEGSKA (reference sequence). V lost 5 bases, J lost 13 bases, and 10 bases stayed unmatched. The CDR3 DNA is TGCAGTGCTGTAGGGGGACAGGAGACCCAGTTCTTC. This gives the protein CSAVGGQETQFF.

This clonotype was seen more than once but under ten times. The rearrangement joins TRBV7-9 to TRBJ2-7; 9 bases align to TRBD2. The CDR3 contains 17 residues. CDR1 SEHNR and CDR2 FQNEAQ come from the germline V gene (reference sequence). Trimming cost V 1 base and J 5 bases; bases outside gene matches: 12. Written as DNA, the CDR3 is TGTGCCAGCAGCTTAGGGGCAAAGGGACTAGCTCTCGACGAGCAGTACTTC. Amino acid sequence: CASSLGAKGLALDEQYF.

This clonotype appeared a few times. The rearrangement uses TRBV11-3 and TRBJ2-5, with D possibly matching TRBD2 (5 bases). V lost 5 bases to trimming and J lost 3 bases, with 16 bases between them. From germline, CDR1 is SGHNT and CDR2 YENEEA. The CDR3 extends over 15 amino acids. The CDR3 reads CASSPGPVREETQYF. The CDR3 DNA reads as TGTGCCAGCAGCCCCGGTCCCGTGCGGGAAGAGACCCAGTACTTC.

Points on this clonotype: Just one base apart from a much larger clone, this may be a read error. The CDR3 loop is CASWGTGELFF. The CDR3 DNA reads TGTGCCAGCTGGGGAACCGGGGAGCTGTTTTTT. The chain combines TRBV27 with TRBJ2-2; D remains ambiguous. CDR3 length equals 11 residues. Per germline, CDR1 MNHEY and CDR2 SMNVEV (reference sequence). Trimming took off 8 bases at V and 5 bases at J, with 6 bases between the two ends.

The chain links TRBV6-4 to TRBJ2-3; a weak D match, TRBD2 (6 bases). Germline-derived CDR1 and CDR2 are MRHNA and SNTAGT. This CDR3 comprises 15 residues. The germline V and J ends were trimmed by 2 bases and 3 bases, with 12 bases remaining between them. CDR3 region: CASSDPPAGTDTQYF. CDR3 sequence (DNA): TGTGCCAGCAGTGACCCCCCGGCGGGGACAGATACGCAGTATTTT.

This clonotype was found many times. A junction boundary mismatches the germline segment, possibly from a read error. This chain joins TRBV5-1 and TRBJ2-7; 12 bases are a match to TRBD2. In germline, CDR1 is SGHRS, CDR2 YFSETQ. The CDR3 is made up of 15 amino acids. The CDR3 sequence: CASSLGLAGYYEQYF. CDR3 nucleotide sequence: TGTGCCAGCAGCCTGGGACTAGCGGGTTACTACGAGCAGTACTTC.

The CDR3 coding sequence is TGTGCCAGCAGCCCACTTTCCGGGGGAGGGACTGAAGCTTTCTTT. As protein: CASSPLSGGGTEAFF. The gene calls are TRBV7-9 and TRBJ1-1; a weak D match, TRBD1 (5 bases). Germline-derived CDR1 and CDR2 are SEHNR and FQNEAQ (reference sequence). Trimming shortened V by 5 bases and J by 5 bases, and 18 bases separated the two germline ends. CDR3 length: 15 amino acids.

The rearrangement joins TRBV21-1 to TRBJ2-4; the DNA was not compared with TRBD2, the D call given in the table. TRBV21-1 is a known pseudogene. The CDR3 length is 17 residues. DNA for the CDR3: TGTGCCAGCAGCCAACGGGAGGGCCACCTAGCCAAAAACATTCAGTACTTC. It is translated as CASSQREGHLAKNIQYF.